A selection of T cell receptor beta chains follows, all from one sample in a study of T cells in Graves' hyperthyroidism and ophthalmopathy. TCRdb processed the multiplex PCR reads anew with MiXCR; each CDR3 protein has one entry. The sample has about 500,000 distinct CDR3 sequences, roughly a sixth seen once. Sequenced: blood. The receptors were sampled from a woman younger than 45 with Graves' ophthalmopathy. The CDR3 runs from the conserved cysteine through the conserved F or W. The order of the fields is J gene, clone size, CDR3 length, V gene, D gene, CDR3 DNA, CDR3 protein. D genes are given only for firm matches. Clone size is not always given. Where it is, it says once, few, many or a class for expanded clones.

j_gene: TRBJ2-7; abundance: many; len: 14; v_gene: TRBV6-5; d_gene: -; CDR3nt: TGTGCCAGCAGTTACAGGGGAGGATCCTACGAGCAGTACTTC; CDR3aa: CASSYRGGSYEQYF
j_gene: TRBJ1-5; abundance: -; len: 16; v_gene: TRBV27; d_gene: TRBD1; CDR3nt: TGTGCCAGCAGTTTTGGGGGACAGGGGGTCGATCAGCCCCAGCATTTT; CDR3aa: CASSFGGQGVDQPQHF
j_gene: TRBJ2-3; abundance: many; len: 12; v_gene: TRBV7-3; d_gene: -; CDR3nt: TGTGCCAGCAGCCCGTATGGAGATACGCAGTATTTT; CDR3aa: CASSPYGDTQYF
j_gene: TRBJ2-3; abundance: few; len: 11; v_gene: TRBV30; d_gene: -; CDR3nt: TGTGCCTGGGGCTTTGAAGATACGCAGTATTTT; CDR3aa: CAWGFEDTQYF
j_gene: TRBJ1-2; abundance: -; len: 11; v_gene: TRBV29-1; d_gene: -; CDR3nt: TGCAGCTCTCGGACGGGTGATGGCTACACCTTC; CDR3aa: CSSRTGDGYTF
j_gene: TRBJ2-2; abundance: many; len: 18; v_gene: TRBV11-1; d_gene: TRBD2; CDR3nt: TGTGCCAGCAGGCTACTAGCGGCAACCACTTTTAACACCGGGGAGCTGTTTTTT; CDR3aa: CASRLLAATTFNTGELFF
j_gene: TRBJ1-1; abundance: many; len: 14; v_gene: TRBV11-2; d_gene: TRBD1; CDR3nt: TGTGCCAGCAGCCCAAGCCCGACAGGGCGCGGAGCTTTCTTT; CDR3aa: CASSPSPTGRGAFF
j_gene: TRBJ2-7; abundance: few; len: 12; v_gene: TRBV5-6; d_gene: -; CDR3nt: TGTGCCAGCAGCTCATACGACTACGAGCAGTACTTC; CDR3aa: CASSSYDYEQYF
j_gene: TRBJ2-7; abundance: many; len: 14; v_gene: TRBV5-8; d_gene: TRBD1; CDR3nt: TGTGCCAGCAGCGCGCCTCGGACAGGGGCCGAGCAGTACTTC; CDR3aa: CASSAPRTGAEQYF
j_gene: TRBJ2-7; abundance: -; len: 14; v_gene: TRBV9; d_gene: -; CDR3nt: TGTGCCAGCAGCCCCGGACTTATTACCTACGAGCAGTACTTC; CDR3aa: CASSPGLITYEQYF
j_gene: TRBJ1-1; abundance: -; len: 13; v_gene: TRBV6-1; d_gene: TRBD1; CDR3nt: TGTGCCAGCAGTCCTCCGACAGGGCCTGAAGCTTTCTTT; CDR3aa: CASSPPTGPEAFF
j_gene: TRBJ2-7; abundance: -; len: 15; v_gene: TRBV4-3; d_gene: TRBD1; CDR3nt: TGCGCCAGCAGCCAAGATGGGACAGGTTTCTACGAGCAGTACTTC; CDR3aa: CASSQDGTGFYEQYF
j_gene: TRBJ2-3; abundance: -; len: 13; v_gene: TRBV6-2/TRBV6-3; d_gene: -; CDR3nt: TGTGCCAGCAGACCAGGAATTATGGATACGCAGTATTTT; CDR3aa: CASRPGIMDTQYF
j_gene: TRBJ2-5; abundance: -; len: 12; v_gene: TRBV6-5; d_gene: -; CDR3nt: TGTGCCAGCAGTTGGATAGGAGAGACCCAGTACTTC; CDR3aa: CASSWIGETQYF
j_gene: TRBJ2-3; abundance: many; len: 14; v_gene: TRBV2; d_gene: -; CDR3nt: TGTGCCAGCAGTGAACAGGGCAGCACAGATACGCAGTATTTT; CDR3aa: CASSEQGSTDTQYF
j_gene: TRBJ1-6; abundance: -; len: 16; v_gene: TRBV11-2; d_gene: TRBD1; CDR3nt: TGTGCCAGCAGCTGGGACAGGGGGCTGAGTAATTCACCCCTCCACTTT; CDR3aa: CASSWDRGLSNSPLHF
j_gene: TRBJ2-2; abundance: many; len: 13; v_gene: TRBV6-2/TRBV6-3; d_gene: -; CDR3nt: TGTGCCAGCAGTTACAGAAACCCCGGGGAGCTGTTTTTT; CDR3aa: CASSYRNPGELFF